The 16 T cell receptor beta chains reported below all come from one sample, sequenced in a study of early T cells in non-severe SARS-CoV-2 infection. In TCRdb, the 5' RACE reads were re-called with MiXCR into one record per CDR3 protein. The sample shows tens of thousands of distinct CDR3 sequences, about 11% of them seen only once. The source material was whole blood. These receptors all come from an adult who was a healthcare worker with PCR-confirmed SARS-CoV-2 infection or an uninfected control (not recorded which).

This clonotype has a count of ten or more. This sequence joins TRBV20-1 and TRBJ2-6, with no clear D. With 3 bases removed from V and 1 base from J, the gap between germline ends came to 7 bases. This CDR3 spans 14 amino acids. The V gene's germline CDR1 is DFQATT and CDR2 SNEGSKA (reference sequence). Written as DNA, the CDR3 is TGCAGTGCTAGCCCGTCTTCTGGGGCCAACGTCCTGACTTTC. Translation: CSASPSSGANVLTF.

The chain carries TRBV7-3 and TRBJ2-5; TRBD2 matches 11 bases. This CDR3 is 18 amino acids long. CDR1 and CDR2 (germline): SGHTA, FQGTGA. V trimming: 4 bases; J trimming: 4 bases; junction bases outside the gene matches: 14. This chain's CDR3 is CASSSLTSGSSRTETQYF. In DNA form, the CDR3 reads TGTGCCAGCAGCTCCCTAACTAGCGGGAGTTCCCGTACAGAGACCCAGTACTTC.

This chain connects TRBV7-2 to TRBJ2-7, with 11 positions matching TRBD2. CDR1 is SGHTA, CDR2 FQGNSA, per germline. CDR3 length: 15 amino acids. V was clipped by 1 base and J by 2 bases; unmatched bases: 1. CDR3 bases: TGTGCCAGCAGCTTAGGTAGCGGGGGGGCCTACGAGCAGTACTTC. Translating it yields CASSLGSGGAYEQYF.

This clonotype was seen ten or more times. The chain uses TRBV12-3 or TRBV12-4 and TRBJ2-1, with TRBD2 identical over 8 bases. The CDR3 is made up of 16 amino acids. V lost 5 bases and J lost 0; bases outside the gene matches: 6. Here the CDR3 reads CASSAAGGFSYNEQFF. CDR3 coding DNA: TGTGCCAGCAGTGCGGCGGGAGGCTTCTCCTACAATGAGCAGTTCTTC.

This clonotype was detected ten times or more. The chain joins TRBV4-2 to TRBJ2-7, with 8 bases fitting TRBD2. Germline V gives CDR1 LGHNA, CDR2 YNFKEQ. The V gene end was trimmed by 4 bases and the J gene end by 4 bases; junction bases not matched to a gene: 6. The CDR3 consists of 14 residues. CDR3 in DNA: TGTGCCAGCAGCCCCAGCGGGAGTACTTACGAGCAGTACTTC. Protein sequence: CASSPSGSTYEQYF.

This clonotype was found a few times. The chain employs TRBV13 and TRBJ2-7; the match to TRBD2 covers 9 bases. CDR3 length: 17 amino acids. Germline CDR1 is PRHDT and CDR2 is FYEKMQ (reference sequence). V was pared by 5 bases and J by 3 bases, with 14 bases of the junction left unmatched. The chain's CDR3 is CASSPRATSGYHYEQYF. In DNA form, the CDR3 reads TGTGCCAGCAGCCCTAGGGCCACTAGCGGGTATCACTACGAGCAGTACTTC. Variable domain in full (rest from reference TRBV13 and TRBJ2-7): AAGVIQSPRHLIKEKRETATLKCYPIPRHDTVYWYQQGPGQDPQFLISFYEKMQSDKGSIPDRFSAQQFSDYHSELNMSSLELGDSALYFCASSPRATSGYHYEQYFGPGTRLTVT.

This clonotype turned up a few times. This sequence joins TRBV2 and TRBJ2-3, with 13 bases lining up with TRBD2. This CDR3 is 16 amino acids long. J gave up 6 bases and V 4 bases, and 7 bases lay outside the gene matches. Germline V gene sequence: CDR1 SNHLY, CDR2 FYNNEI. The CDR3 spells CASSVGLAGRGDTQYF. The DNA for the CDR3 is TGTGCCAGCAGTGTGGGACTAGCGGGACGGGGCGATACGCAGTATTTT.

This clonotype was picked up a small number of times. The chain couples TRBV28 to TRBJ2-7, with TRBD1 matching 8 bases. V shed 6 bases and J 4 bases; nucleotides not matched to a gene: 5. The germline CDR1 and CDR2 sequences are MDHEN and SYDVKM. The CDR3 loop spans 13 amino acids. For the CDR3, the DNA is TGTGCCAGCAGACCGGGACAGGAGTACGAGCAGTACTTC. Residues: CASRPGQEYEQYF.

This clonotype occurred a few times. The chain has TRBV29-1 and TRBJ1-3, with D hard to call. CDR3 size: 13 residues. Germline CDR1 reads SQVTM; CDR2 reads ANQGSEA. The V end was cut by 3 bases, the J end by 0 bases, with 6 bases between. DNA for the CDR3: TGCAGCGTTGAGGCGGGCTCTGGAAACACCATATATTTT. Its protein is CSVEAGSGNTIYF.

This clonotype is medium-sized. The chain combines TRBV18 with TRBJ2-1, with a weak D call TRBD2 (6 bases). In germline, CDR1 is KGHSH, CDR2 LQKENI. V lost 3 bases and J 1 base, leaving 10 bases between the germline ends. CDR3 size: 15 residues. CDR3 protein: CASSPGSGSYNEQFF. The CDR3 DNA reads TGTGCCAGCTCACCGGGTAGCGGTTCCTACAATGAGCAGTTCTTC.

The V gene is TRBV7-9, the J gene TRBJ2-1, with unresolved D. The ends were cut back, 3 bases at V and 9 bases at J, with 6 bases in the middle. Germline assignment: CDR1 SEHNR and CDR2 FQNEAQ (reference sequence). This CDR3 comprises 11 residues. Written as DNA, the CDR3 is TGTGCCAGCAGCTTCATCAGTGAGCAGTTCTTC. Translated: CASSFISEQFF.

This clonotype was counted ten times or more. The J gene is TRBJ2-7, the V gene TRBV6-2 or TRBV6-3; the D gene is possibly TRBD2 (6 bases). The CDR3 loop spans 13 amino acids. Per germline, CDR1 MNHEY and CDR2 SVGEGT. The germline V and J ends were trimmed by 0 bases and 7 bases, with 10 bases remaining between them. The CDR3 sequence is CASSYSLAWEQYF. Written as DNA, the CDR3 is TGTGCCAGCAGTTACTCTCTAGCGTGGGAGCAGTACTTC.

This clonotype came up a few times. The rearrangement joins TRBV5-1 to TRBJ2-7, with 9 nucleotides matching TRBD2. Germline-derived CDR1 and CDR2 are SGHRS and YFSETQ. The CDR3 has 19 residues. Unmatched junction bases numbered 16, after V lost 1 base and J lost 2 bases. The CDR3 sequence: CASSLRDSGRGGRTYEQYF. DNA for the CDR3: TGCGCCAGCAGCTTGAGGGATAGCGGGAGAGGTGGAAGGACCTACGAGCAGTACTTC.

In this sample, this clonotype turned up a few times. The CDR3 region has the DNA TGCGCCAGCAGCCGGGACCCCCCCGAGGTCAATGAGCAGTTCTTC. Translation: CASSRDPPEVNEQFF. V usage is TRBV5-1 and J usage is TRBJ2-1; either TRBD1 or TRBD2 may fit D (5 bases each). This CDR3 has 15 amino acids. The V gene's germline CDR1 is SGHRS and CDR2 YFSETQ. Trimming took 4 bases from V and 6 from J, leaving 17 bases between them.

This clonotype has ten or more counts. The gene calls are TRBV7-9 and TRBJ2-1; D unresolved. CDR3 length equals 13 residues. Germline CDR1 and CDR2: SEHNR and FQNEAQ (reference sequence). V was clipped by 5 bases and J by 5 bases, with 10 bases between them. CDR3 DNA: TGTGCCAGCAGCCCAACTACCCACAATGAGCAGTTCTTC. It codes for CASSPTTHNEQFF.

This clonotype has more than one count but fewer than ten. The rearrangement joins TRBV20-1 to TRBJ2-7; TRBD2 is a possible D gene (5 bases). The CDR3 is made up of 14 amino acids. Between the trimmed V and J ends, which lost 2 bases and 2 bases, there was a span of 13 bases. Germline lookup yields CDR1 DFQATT and CDR2 SNEGSKA (reference sequence). The CDR3 loop is CSARSLAVTYEQYF. CDR3 nucleotides: TGCAGTGCTAGAAGCCTAGCAGTTACCTACGAGCAGTACTTC.